The 14 T cell receptor beta chains below were found in one sample sequenced in a study of blood T cell repertoires in COVID-19. This table comes from immunoSEQ multiplex PCR, and its TCRdb copy is limited to in-frame clones, with some not included. In the table there are around 150,000 clones, more than 90% of which are singletons. Sequenced input: peripheral blood. The receptors were sampled from a man in his 60s with active or convalescent COVID-19.

The chain employs TRBV7-2 and TRBJ1-2; D is undetermined. CDR3 length equals 14 residues. The germline V and J ends were trimmed by 1 base and 10 bases, with 16 bases remaining between them. CDR1 is SGHTA and CDR2 is FQGNSA in the germline V gene. CDR3 in amino acids: CASSLGPTVLDYTF. The CDR3 nucleotides read TGTGCCAGCAGCTTAGGCCCCACAGTACTGGACTACACCTTC.

This rearrangement joins TRBV10-3 to TRBJ1-1, with 7 nucleotides matching TRBD1. With 4 bases clipped from V and 3 bases from J, the junction kept 8 bases outside the gene matches. This CDR3 has 15 amino acids. Germline values: CDR1 ENHRY, CDR2 SYGVKD. CDR3 sequence: CAISGRGGEDTEAFF. DNA of the CDR3: TGTGCCATCAGTGGTCGAGGGGGCGAGGACACTGAAGCTTTCTTT.

This clone was counted a single time. The chain links TRBV10-3 to TRBJ2-5; 9 bases line up with TRBD1. V shed 6 bases, J shed 2 bases, and the junction held 7 bases outside the gene matches. The length of the CDR3 is 15 residues. CDR1 is ENHRY and CDR2 is SYGVKD in the germline V gene. Here the CDR3 DNA reads TGTGCCATCAGAGACCGGGACAGGGTTCAAGAGACCCAGTACTTC. It encodes CAIRDRDRVQETQYF.

The chain is built from TRBV2 and TRBJ1-4; 9 nucleotides align to TRBD1. The germline gives CDR1 SNHLY, CDR2 FYNNEI. J lost 12 bases, V lost 3 bases, and 11 bases had no gene match. CDR3 length: 15 residues. CDR3 bases: TGTGCCAGCAGTGACGGACAGGGGAGAATAGTTGAACTGTTTTTT. As protein: CASSDGQGRIVELFF.

CDR3 coding DNA: TGTGCCAGCAGTTTCGCAGGGGGCGCTGGGGCCAACGTCCTGACTTTC. It yields the protein CASSFAGGAGANVLTF. The chain carries TRBV27 and TRBJ2-6; 8 positions match TRBD1. The V gene's germline CDR1 is MNHEY and CDR2 SMNVEV (reference sequence). The V gene end was trimmed by 3 bases and the J gene end by 2 bases; junction bases not matched to a gene: 3. This CDR3 has 16 residues. Combining the CDR3 with reference TRBV27 and TRBJ2-6 gives the whole variable domain EAQVTQNPRYLITVTGKKLTVTCSQNMNHEYMSWYRQDPGLGLRQIYYSMNVEVTDKGDVPEGYKVSRKEKRNFPLILESPSPNQTSLYFCASSFAGGAGANVLTFGAGSRLTVL.

The chain couples TRBV2 to TRBJ2-2; TRBD1 aligns across 7 bases. V shed 5 bases and J 10 bases; nucleotides not matched to a gene: 7. There are 13 residues in the CDR3. CDR1 is SNHLY, CDR2 FYNNEI, per germline. DNA for the CDR3: TGTGCCAGCAGTTTGACAGGGTCGGAGGAGCTGTTTTTT. Protein product: CASSLTGSEELFF.

This chain connects TRBV11-2 to TRBJ2-2, with a tentative D call TRBD1 (6 bases). CDR3 length: 16 residues. Germline assignment: CDR1 SGHAT and CDR2 FQNNGV. Between the trimmed V and J ends, which lost 1 base and 3 bases, there was a span of 12 bases. In DNA form, the CDR3 reads TGTGCCAGCAGCTTAGGACAGGCTTCTCACACCGGGGAGCTGTTTTTT. Its translation: CASSLGQASHTGELFF. Based on the CDR3 plus reference TRBV11-2 and TRBJ2-2, the full variable domain is EAGVAQSPRYKIIEKRQSVAFWCNPISGHATLYWYQQILGQGPKLLIQFQNNGVVDDSQLPKDRFSAERLKGVDSTLKIQPAKLEDSAVYLCASSLGQASHTGELFFGEGSRLTVL.

This clone appeared once. V is TRBV12-3 or TRBV12-4 and J is TRBJ1-4, with TRBD1 matching over 8 bases. V was clipped by 6 bases and J by 13 bases; unmatched bases: 7. The length of the CDR3 is 12 residues. CDR3 sequence: CASSAGTGGLFF. CDR3 coding DNA: TGTGCCAGCAGCGCCGGTACAGGGGGACTGTTTTTT.

The rearrangement links TRBV24-1 to TRBJ2-3; 8 positions agree with TRBD1. CDR3 length: 15 amino acids. Germline V CDR1 and CDR2: KGHDR, SFDVKD. The junction had 6 bases not matched to a gene; V was cut back by 6 bases and J by 2 bases. CDR3 in amino acids: CATSLGQDYTDTQYF. For the CDR3, the DNA is TGTGCCACCAGTCTGGGACAGGACTACACAGATACGCAGTATTTT.

The gene calls are TRBV4-2 and TRBJ2-3; TRBD2 might be the D (6 bases). CDR3 length: 16 amino acids. Germline CDR1 reads LGHNA; CDR2 reads YNFKEQ. Trimming shortened V by 1 base and J by 0 bases, and 11 bases separated the two germline ends. The CDR3 loop is CASSQVVGGSTDTQYF. The CDR3 nucleotides read TGTGCCAGCAGCCAAGTTGTGGGGGGTAGCACAGATACGCAGTATTTT.

The V and J genes are TRBV6-5 and TRBJ1-1, with D tentatively TRBD1 (5 bases). Germline V lookup: CDR1 MNHEY, CDR2 SVGAGI. The length of the CDR3 is 13 residues. V shed 7 bases and J shed 4 bases, with 13 bases lying between them. The CDR3 loop reads CASTRTSGTEAFF. The CDR3 nucleotides are TGTGCCAGCACTAGGACATCTGGCACTGAAGCTTTCTTT.

This chain joins TRBV11-3 and TRBJ2-1, with D perhaps matching TRBD1 (7 bases). The CDR3 covers 15 residues. CDR1 is SGHNT, CDR2 YENEEA, per germline. Trimming stripped 5 bases from V and 3 bases from J, with 14 bases between. CDR3 protein: CASSAGQTYYNEQFF. DNA of the CDR3: TGTGCCAGCAGCGCGGGACAGACGTACTACAATGAGCAGTTCTTC.

The chain employs TRBV7-2 and TRBJ1-2; 7 bases are a match to TRBD1. Per the germline V gene, CDR1 is SGHTA and CDR2 is FQGNSA. The CDR3 has 15 amino acids. V gave up 8 bases and J gave up 0 bases; unmatched junction bases: 9. CDR3 loop: CASGIGTGANYGYTF. CDR3 bases: TGTGCCAGCGGCATTGGCACAGGGGCTAACTATGGCTACACCTTC.

The rearrangement links TRBV10-3 to TRBJ2-7; D is uncertain. CDR3 length: 11 residues. Germline assignment: CDR1 ENHRY and CDR2 SYGVKD. The V end was cut by 3 bases, the J end by 3 bases, with 3 bases between. Written as DNA, the CDR3 is TGTGCCATCAGTGACGTCTACGAGCAGTACTTC. This codes for CAISDVYEQYF.